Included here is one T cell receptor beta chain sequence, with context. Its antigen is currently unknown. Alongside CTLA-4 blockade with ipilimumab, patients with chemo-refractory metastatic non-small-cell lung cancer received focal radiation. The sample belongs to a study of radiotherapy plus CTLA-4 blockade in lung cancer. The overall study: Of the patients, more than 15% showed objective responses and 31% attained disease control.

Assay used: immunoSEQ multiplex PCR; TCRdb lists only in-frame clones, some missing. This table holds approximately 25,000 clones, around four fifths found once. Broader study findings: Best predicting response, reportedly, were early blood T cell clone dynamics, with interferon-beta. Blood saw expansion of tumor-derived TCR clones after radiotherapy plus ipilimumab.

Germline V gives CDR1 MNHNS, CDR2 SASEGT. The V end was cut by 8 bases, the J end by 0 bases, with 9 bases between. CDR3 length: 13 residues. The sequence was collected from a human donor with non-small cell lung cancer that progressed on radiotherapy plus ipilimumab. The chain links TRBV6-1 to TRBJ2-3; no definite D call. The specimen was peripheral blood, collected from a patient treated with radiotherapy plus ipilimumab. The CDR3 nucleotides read TGTGCCAGCTTGAGGTGGAGCACAGATACGCAGTATTTT. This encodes CASLRWSTDTQYF.